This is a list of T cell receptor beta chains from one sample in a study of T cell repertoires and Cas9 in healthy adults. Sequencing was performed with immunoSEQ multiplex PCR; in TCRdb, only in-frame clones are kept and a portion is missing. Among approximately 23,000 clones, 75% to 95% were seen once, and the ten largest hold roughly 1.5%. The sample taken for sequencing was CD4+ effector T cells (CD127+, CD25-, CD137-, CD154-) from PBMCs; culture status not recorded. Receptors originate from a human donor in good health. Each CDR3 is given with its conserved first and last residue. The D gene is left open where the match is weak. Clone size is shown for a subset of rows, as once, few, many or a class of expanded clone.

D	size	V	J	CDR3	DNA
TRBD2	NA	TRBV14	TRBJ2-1	CASSQLLAGGYNEQFF	TGTGCCAGCAGCCAGTTACTAGCGGGAGGATACAATGAGCAGTTCTTC
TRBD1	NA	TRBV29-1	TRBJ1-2	CSVAGTGGLYGYTF	TGCAGCGTTGCCGGGACAGGGGGGCTCTATGGCTACACCTTC
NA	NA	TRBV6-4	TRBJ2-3	CASSDRGTDTQYF	TGTGCCAGCAGTGACAGGGGCACAGATACGCAGTATTTT
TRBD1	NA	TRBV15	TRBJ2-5	CATSSFGQGIQETQYF	TGTGCCACCAGCAGCTTCGGACAGGGGATACAAGAGACCCAGTACTTC
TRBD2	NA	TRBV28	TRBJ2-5	CASSSRRLAGTETQYF	TGTGCCAGCAGTTCTCGTCGGCTAGCGGGAACAGAGACCCAGTACTTC
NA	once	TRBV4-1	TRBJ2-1	CASSQRGITGTYNEQFF	TGCGCCAGCAGCCAGCGGGGTATCACAGGAACCTACAATGAGCAGTTCTTC
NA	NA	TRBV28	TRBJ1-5	CASSPGHQPQHF	TGTGCCAGCAGTCCCGGACATCAGCCCCAGCATTTT
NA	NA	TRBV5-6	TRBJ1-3	CASSLDSASWPIYF	TGTGCCAGCAGCTTGGATTCGGCGTCCTGGCCCATATATTTT
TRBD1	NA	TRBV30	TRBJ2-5	CAWSRSQGAGETQYF	TGTGCCTGGAGTAGGTCGCAGGGGGCGGGTGAGACCCAGTACTTC
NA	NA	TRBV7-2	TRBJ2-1	CASSPGRTNEQFF	TGTGCCAGCAGCCCCGGACGGACTAATGAGCAGTTCTTC
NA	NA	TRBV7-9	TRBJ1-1	CASSLGDIGGGTEAFF	TGTGCCAGCAGCTTAGGGGACATCGGAGGAGGCACTGAAGCTTTCTTT
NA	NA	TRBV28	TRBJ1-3	CASSLAGRSNTIYF	TGTGCCAGCAGCCTCGCGGGGAGGTCAAACACCATATATTTT
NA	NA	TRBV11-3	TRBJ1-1	CASSRTDGTEAFF	TGTGCCAGCAGCCGCACCGATGGGACTGAAGCTTTCTTT
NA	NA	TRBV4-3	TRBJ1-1	CASSLYATGTTNTEAFF	TGCGCCAGCAGCCTATATGCCACCGGGACAACGAACACTGAAGCTTTCTTT
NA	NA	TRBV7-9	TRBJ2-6	CASSLTGANVLTF	TGTGCCAGCAGCTTAACTGGGGCCAACGTCCTGACTTTC
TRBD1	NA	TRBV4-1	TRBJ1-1	CASSRGQENTEAFF	TGCGCCAGCAGCCGCGGACAGGAGAACACTGAAGCTTTCTTT
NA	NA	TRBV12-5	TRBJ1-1	CASASGGITEAFF	TGTGCTAGTGCCTCGGGGGGGATCACTGAAGCTTTCTTT
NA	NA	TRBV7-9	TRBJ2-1	CASSLGQLWDNEQFF	TGTGCCAGCAGCTTAGGTCAACTATGGGACAATGAGCAGTTCTTC
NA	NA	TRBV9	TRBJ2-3	CASSVAPRSSDTQYF	TGTGCCAGCAGCGTAGCTCCCCGTAGCTCTGATACGCAGTATTTT
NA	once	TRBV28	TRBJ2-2	CASSLSPKTGELFF	TGTGCCAGCAGTTTATCCCCAAAGACCGGGGAGCTGTTTTTT
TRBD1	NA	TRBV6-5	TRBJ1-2	CASSYSGQGSNYGYTF	TGTGCCAGCAGTTATTCAGGACAGGGCTCAAACTATGGCTACACCTTC
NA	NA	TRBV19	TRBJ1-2	CASRQTGTFDGYTF	TGTGCCAGTAGACAAACAGGGACCTTTGATGGCTACACCTTC
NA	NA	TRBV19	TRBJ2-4	CASSIVTTKNIQYF	TGTGCCAGTAGTATAGTCACTACCAAGAACATTCAGTACTTC
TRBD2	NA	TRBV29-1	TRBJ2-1	CSVDRREAYNEQFF	TGCAGCGTTGACAGGCGGGAGGCTTACAATGAGCAGTTCTTC
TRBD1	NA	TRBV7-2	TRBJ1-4	CASSSSGGRGLEKLFF	TGTGCCAGCAGCTCCTCTGGGGGCAGGGGGCTTGAAAAACTGTTTTTT
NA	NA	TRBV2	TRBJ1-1	CASILIPTNTEAFF	TGTGCCAGCATACTCATCCCTACGAACACTGAAGCTTTCTTT
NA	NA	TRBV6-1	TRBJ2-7	CASSVEKGTYEQYF	TGTGCCAGCAGTGTAGAGAAGGGAACCTACGAGCAGTACTTC
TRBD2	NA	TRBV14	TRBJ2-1	CASSPPGGSYNEQFF	TGTGCCAGCAGCCCACCGGGGGGCTCCTACAATGAGCAGTTCTTC
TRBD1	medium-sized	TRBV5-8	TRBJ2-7	CASSAGTESLEQYF	TGTGCCAGCAGCGCCGGGACAGAAAGCCTTGAGCAGTACTTC
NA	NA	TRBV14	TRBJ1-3	CASSLASSGNTIYF	TGTGCCAGCAGCCTAGCGAGCTCTGGAAACACCATATATTTT
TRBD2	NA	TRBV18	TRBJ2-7	CASSTSGRSEQYF	TGTGCCAGCTCGACTAGCGGGAGGAGCGAGCAGTACTTC
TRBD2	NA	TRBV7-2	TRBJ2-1	CASSSGLAGVTSSYNEQFF	TGTGCCAGCAGCTCCGGACTAGCGGGGGTAACGAGCTCCTACAATGAGCAGTTCTTC
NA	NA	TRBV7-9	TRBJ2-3	CASTNPTATDTQYF	TGTGCCAGCACCAACCCGACAGCCACAGATACGCAGTATTTT
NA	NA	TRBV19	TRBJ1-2	CASKYRTGAYGYTF	TGTGCCAGTAAATATAGGACGGGGGCCTATGGCTACACCTTC
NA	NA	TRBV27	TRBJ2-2	CASRRGGLNTGELFF	TGTGCCAGCAGAAGGGGGGGGCTGAACACCGGGGAGCTGTTTTTT
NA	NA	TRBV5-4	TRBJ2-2	CASSLAGGGGYTGELFF	TGTGCCAGCAGCTTGGCCGGGGGCGGGGGCTACACCGGGGAGCTGTTTTTT
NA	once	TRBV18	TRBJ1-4	CASSPDREELFF	TGTGCCAGCTCACCAGACCGCGAGGAACTGTTTTTT
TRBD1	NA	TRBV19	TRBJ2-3	CASSARGQGTDTQYF	TGTGCCAGTAGTGCCCGGGGACAGGGCACAGATACGCAGTATTTT
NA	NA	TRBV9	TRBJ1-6	CASSVVPGGNSPLHF	TGTGCCAGCAGCGTAGTCCCGGGTGGGAATTCACCCCTCCACTTT
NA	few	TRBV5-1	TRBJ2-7	CASSTGTGTYEQYF	TGCGCCAGCAGTACGGGGACTGGGACCTACGAGCAGTACTTC
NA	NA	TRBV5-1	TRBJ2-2	CASLPGGPGELFF	TGCGCCAGCCTCCCGGGGGGCCCCGGGGAGCTGTTTTTT
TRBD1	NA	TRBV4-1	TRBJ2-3	CASSPSGTGPSATQYF	TGCGCCAGCAGCCCTTCTGGGACAGGGCCCTCGGCTACGCAGTATTTT
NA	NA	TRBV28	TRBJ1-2	CASSFSGSGYTF	TGTGCCAGCAGTTTCTCCGGGAGTGGCTACACCTTC
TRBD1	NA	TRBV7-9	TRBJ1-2	CASSIFDRGYGYTF	TGTGCCAGCAGCATTTTCGACAGGGGTTATGGCTACACCTTC
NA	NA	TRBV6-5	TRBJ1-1	CASGVWGASAEAFF	TGTGCCAGCGGGGTATGGGGGGCGTCCGCTGAAGCTTTCTTT
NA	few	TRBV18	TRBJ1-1	CASSPLSMVFFGGNTEAFF	TGTGCCAGCTCACCACTATCCATGGTCTTTTTTGGGGGGAACACTGAAGCTTTCTTT
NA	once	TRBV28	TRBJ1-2	CASSVEEGYTF	TGTGCCAGCAGTGTAGAAGAGGGCTACACCTTC
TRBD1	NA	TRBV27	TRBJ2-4	CASSFSGQGKEAKNIQYF	TGTGCCAGCAGTTTCTCGGGACAGGGGAAGGAAGCCAAAAACATTCAGTACTTC
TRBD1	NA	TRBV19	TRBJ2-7	CASSIGQGIYEQYF	TGTGCCAGTAGTATCGGACAGGGGATCTACGAGCAGTACTTC
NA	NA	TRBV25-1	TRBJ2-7	CASSETRTLIYEQYF	TGTGCCAGCAGTGAAACACGCACATTAATCTACGAGCAGTACTTC